A single sample is the source of the 15 T cell receptor beta chains below, sequenced in a study of cytomegalovirus exposure and HLA in healthy donors. The primer mix had 60 Vbeta and 13 Jbeta primers. Produced via immunoSEQ multiplex PCR; TCRdb's table is partial and in-frame only. The sample includes around 270,000 clones, about four fifths seen only once; the top ten take roughly 0.31%. The sample comprised PBMCs. These receptors were taken from a girl aged 2 to 10 in good health and CMV-seronegative.

The J gene is TRBJ2-7, the V gene TRBV29-1, with D possibly being TRBD1 (6 bases). Germline CDR1 and CDR2: SQVTM and ANQGSEA. The ends were cut back, 4 bases at V and 1 base at J, with 11 bases in the middle. The length of the CDR3 is 13 residues. The CDR3 DNA is TGCAGCGTTGCGGTGGACAGTTCCTACGAGCAGTACTTC. Translated: CSVAVDSSYEQYF.

The rearrangement uses TRBV29-1 and TRBJ2-7; D may be TRBD2 (6 bases). The CDR3 runs 13 residues. The V gene lost 6 bases and the J gene lost 2 bases, with 14 bases spanning the gap. Germline V CDR1 and CDR2: SQVTM, ANQGSEA. The CDR3 protein is CSVGPGLTYEQYF. The CDR3, as DNA: TGCAGCGTCGGTCCGGGACTTACCTACGAGCAGTACTTC.

The rearrangement links TRBV7-7 to TRBJ2-1; 11 bases align to TRBD2. V lost 4 bases and J lost 8; bases outside the gene matches: 7. The germline CDR1 and CDR2 sequences are SSHAT and FNYEAQ (reference sequence). The length of the CDR3 is 15 residues. CDR3 sequence: CASSSTSGSRDEQFF. Here the CDR3 DNA reads TGTGCCAGCAGCTCAACTAGCGGGAGTAGGGATGAGCAGTTCTTC. Drawing the rest from reference TRBV7-7 and TRBJ2-1, the complete variable domain is GAGVSQSPRYKVTKRGQDVTLRCDPISSHATLYWYQQALGQGPEFLTYFNYEAQPDKSGLPSDRFSAERPEGSISTLTIQRTEQRDSAMYRCASSSTSGSRDEQFFGPGTRLTVL.

The chain couples TRBV4-1 to TRBJ2-7; D is perhaps TRBD2 (5 bases). The CDR3 spans 14 residues. The germline V gene has CDR1 MGHRA and CDR2 YSYEKL. Trimming shortened V by 5 bases and J by 3 bases, and 14 bases separated the two germline ends. CDR3 loop: CASSLDSRYYEQYF. The CDR3 nucleotides read TGCGCCAGCAGCTTGGACTCAAGATACTACGAGCAGTACTTC.

The chain uses TRBV5-1 and TRBJ2-2; TRBD2 aligns across 11 bases. V trimming: 3 bases; J trimming: 7 bases; junction bases outside the gene matches: 2. Looked up from germline, CDR1 is SGHRS and CDR2 is YFSETQ. The CDR3 sequence is 14 residues long. For the CDR3, the DNA is TGCGCCAGCAGCTCCGGGACTAGCGGCGGGGAGCTGTTTTTT. This gives the protein CASSSGTSGGELFF.

The chain combines TRBV21-1 with TRBJ1-6. TRBV21-1 is a recognized pseudogene. This CDR3 contains 19 residues. The CDR3 loop is CASSKGWFGGCPYNSPLHF. CDR3 DNA: TGTGCCAGCAGCAAAGGGTGGTTTGGCGGATGCCCTTATAATTCACCCCTCCACTTT.

This clone was recorded a few times. This chain connects TRBV5-4 to TRBJ1-2; tentatively, D is TRBD1 (6 bases). This CDR3 spans 15 amino acids. Germline-derived CDR1 and CDR2 are SGHNT and YYREEE (reference sequence). Trimming cost V 2 bases and J 4 bases, with 15 bases left between them. CDR3 protein: CASSFSQGLRYGYTF. The CDR3 DNA is TGTGCCAGCAGCTTCAGCCAGGGGCTACGCTATGGCTACACCTTC.

CDR3 in amino acids: CASSARVGGTKNIQYF. As DNA, the CDR3 is TGTGCCAGCAGTGCCCGGGTTGGGGGGACCAAAAACATTCAGTACTTC. This chain uses TRBV28 with TRBJ2-4; D is perhaps TRBD2 (6 bases). V shed 5 bases and J shed 2 bases, with 16 bases lying between them. This CDR3 contains 16 residues. The germline gives CDR1 MDHEN, CDR2 SYDVKM.

The chain links TRBV7-2 to TRBJ2-5; the D gene is possibly TRBD1 (5 bases). The CDR3 contains 13 residues. The germline V gene encodes CDR1 SGHTA and CDR2 FQGNSA. V shed 8 bases and J shed 2 bases, with 12 bases lying between them. The DNA of the CDR3 is TGTGCCAGCGCTCGAGACAGACAAGAGACCCAGTACTTC. Translation: CASARDRQETQYF.

The V and J genes are TRBV27 and TRBJ1-1; no clear D. The V gene lost 6 bases and the J gene lost 1 base, with 24 bases spanning the gap. The CDR3 loop spans 18 amino acids. Germline CDR1 MNHEY, CDR2 SMNVEV (reference sequence). The CDR3 DNA reads TGTGCCAGCAGCCAAGACGGGAGCACGTTTGAGAGGAACACTGAAGCTTTCTTT. It encodes CASSQDGSTFERNTEAFF.

The V gene is TRBV7-2, the J gene TRBJ1-1; TRBD1 might be the D (6 bases). Trimming stripped 0 bases from V and 3 bases from J, with 11 bases between. The CDR3 totals 15 residues. The V gene's germline CDR1 is SGHTA and CDR2 FQGNSA. The CDR3 loop is CASSLAQGKYTEAFF. As DNA, the CDR3 is TGTGCCAGCAGCTTAGCCCAGGGGAAGTACACTGAAGCTTTCTTT.

J is TRBJ2-7 and V is TRBV19, with D perhaps TRBD2 (5 bases). Per germline, CDR1 LNHDA and CDR2 SQIVND (reference sequence). Trimming left V 3 bases short and J 4 bases short, with 13 bases between. The CDR3 consists of 14 residues. Here the CDR3 reads CASSIFSGSYEQYF. As DNA, the CDR3 is TGTGCCAGTAGTATCTTTTCGGGAAGTTACGAGCAGTACTTC.

As concerns this clone: The junction differs from germline at one of its ends, possibly a read error. V is TRBV16 and J is TRBJ2-5; a possible D gene is TRBD1 (6 bases). Germline lookup yields CDR1 KGHSY and CDR2 FQNENV. This CDR3 is built from 16 residues. The CDR3 DNA follows: TGTGCCAGCAGCCAATCGGTGGGACAAGAGCAAGAGGCCCAGTACTTC. It translates to CASSQSVGQEQEAQYF.

The chain is built from TRBV27 and TRBJ1-5, with a tentative D call TRBD1 (5 bases). The CDR3 is 14 amino acids. CDR1 MNHEY and CDR2 SMNVEV come from the germline V gene (reference sequence). The germline V and J ends were trimmed by 2 bases and 3 bases, with 8 bases remaining between them. In nucleotides, the CDR3 is TGTGCCAGCAGTTTAGCCAGGGCCAATCAGCCCCAGCATTTT. It is translated as CASSLARANQPQHF.

This clone was seen more than once but under ten times. The gene calls are TRBV6-1 and TRBJ1-5; D ambiguous. Germline V lookup: CDR1 MNHNS, CDR2 SASEGT. The CDR3 has 12 residues. The V and J ends lost 7 bases and 4 bases respectively, with 8 bases between them. CDR3 DNA: TGTGCCAGCAAATGGCAGAATCAGCCCCAGCATTTT. Protein sequence: CASKWQNQPQHF.